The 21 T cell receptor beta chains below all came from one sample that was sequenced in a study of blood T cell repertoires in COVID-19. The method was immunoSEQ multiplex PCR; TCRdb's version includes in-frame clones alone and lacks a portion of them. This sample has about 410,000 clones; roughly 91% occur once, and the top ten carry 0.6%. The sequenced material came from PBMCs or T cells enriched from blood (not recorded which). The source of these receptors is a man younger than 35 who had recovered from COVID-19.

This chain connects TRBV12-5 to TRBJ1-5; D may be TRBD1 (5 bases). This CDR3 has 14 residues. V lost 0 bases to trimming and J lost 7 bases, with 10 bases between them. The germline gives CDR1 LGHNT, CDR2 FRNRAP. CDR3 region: CASGLVQGGQPQHF. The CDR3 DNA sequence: TGTGCTAGTGGTTTGGTGCAGGGAGGACAGCCCCAGCATTTT.

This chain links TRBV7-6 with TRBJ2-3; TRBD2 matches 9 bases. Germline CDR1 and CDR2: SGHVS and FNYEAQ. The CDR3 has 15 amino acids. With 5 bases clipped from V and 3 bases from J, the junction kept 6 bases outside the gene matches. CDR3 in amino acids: CASSPIAGETDTQYF. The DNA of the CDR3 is TGTGCCAGCAGCCCCATAGCGGGAGAGACAGATACGCAGTATTTT.

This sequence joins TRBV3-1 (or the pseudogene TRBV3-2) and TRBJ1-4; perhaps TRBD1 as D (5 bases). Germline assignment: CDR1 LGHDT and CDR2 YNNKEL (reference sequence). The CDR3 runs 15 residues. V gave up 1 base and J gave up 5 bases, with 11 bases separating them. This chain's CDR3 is CASSQAAQGNEKLFF. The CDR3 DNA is TGTGCCAGCAGCCAAGCCGCGCAGGGCAATGAAAAACTGTTTTTT.

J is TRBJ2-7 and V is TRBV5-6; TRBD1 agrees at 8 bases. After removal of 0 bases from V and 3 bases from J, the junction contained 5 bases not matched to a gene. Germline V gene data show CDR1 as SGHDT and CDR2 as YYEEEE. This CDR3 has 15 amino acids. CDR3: CASSLGAGGHYEQYF. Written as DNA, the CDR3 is TGTGCCAGCAGCTTGGGGGCAGGGGGCCACTACGAGCAGTACTTC.

CDR3 DNA: TGTGCCAGCAGTTCCGACAGGGGAGGTCCAAACACTGAAGCTTTCTTT. The encoded protein is CASSSDRGGPNTEAFF. The chain is built from TRBV6-5 and TRBJ1-1, with TRBD1 matching over 8 bases. The CDR3 contains 16 residues. The germline gives CDR1 MNHEY, CDR2 SVGAGI. Unmatched junction bases numbered 9, after V lost 4 bases and J lost 2 bases.

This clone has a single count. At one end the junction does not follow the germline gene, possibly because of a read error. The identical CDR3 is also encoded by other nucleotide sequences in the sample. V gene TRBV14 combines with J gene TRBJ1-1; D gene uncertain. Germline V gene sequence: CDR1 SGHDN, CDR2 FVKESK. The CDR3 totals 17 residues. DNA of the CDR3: TGTGCCAGCAGTCAAGAGTACCCCCGGGGTTTAAGCACTGAAGCTTTCTTT. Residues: CASSQEYPRGLSTEAFF. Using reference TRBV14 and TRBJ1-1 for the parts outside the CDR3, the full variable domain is EAGVTQFPSHSVIEKGQTVTLRCDPISGHDNLYWYRRVMGKEIKFLLHFVKESKQDESGMPNNRFLAERTGGTYSTLKVQPAELEDSGVYFCASSQEYPRGLSTEAFFGQGTRLTVV.

Here the CDR3 DNA reads TGTGCCAGCAGCTCGACAGGGGTTATAGCTAATGAAAAACTGTTTTTT. As protein: CASSSTGVIANEKLFF. The chain couples TRBV7-9 to TRBJ1-4, with 8 nucleotides matching TRBD1. Germline-derived CDR1 and CDR2 are SEHNR and FQNEAQ (reference sequence). Trimming removed 4 bases from V and 3 bases from J; junction bases left unmatched: 7. CDR3 length: 16 amino acids.

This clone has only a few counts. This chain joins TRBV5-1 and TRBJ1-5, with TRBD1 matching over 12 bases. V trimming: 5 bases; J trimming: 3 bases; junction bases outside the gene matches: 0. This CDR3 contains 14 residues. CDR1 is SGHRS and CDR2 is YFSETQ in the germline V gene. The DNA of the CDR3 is TGCGCCAGCAGGGGACAGGGGGCCAATCAGCCCCAGCATTTT. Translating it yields CASRGQGANQPQHF.

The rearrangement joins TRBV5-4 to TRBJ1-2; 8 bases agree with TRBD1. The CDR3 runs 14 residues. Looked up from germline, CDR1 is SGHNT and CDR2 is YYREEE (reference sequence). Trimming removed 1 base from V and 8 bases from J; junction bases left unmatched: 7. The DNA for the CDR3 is TGTGCCAGCAGCTTGAGGACAGGGAGGCCCGGCTACACCTTC. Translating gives CASSLRTGRPGYTF.

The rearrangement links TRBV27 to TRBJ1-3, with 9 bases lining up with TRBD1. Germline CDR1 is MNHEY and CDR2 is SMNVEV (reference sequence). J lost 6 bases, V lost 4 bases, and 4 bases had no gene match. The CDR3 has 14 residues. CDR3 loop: CASSWDREANTIYF. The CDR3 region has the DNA TGTGCCAGCAGTTGGGACAGGGAGGCAAACACCATATATTTT.

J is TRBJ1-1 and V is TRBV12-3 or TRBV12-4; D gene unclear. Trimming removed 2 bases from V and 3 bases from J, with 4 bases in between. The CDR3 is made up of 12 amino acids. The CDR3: CASSLSYTEAFF. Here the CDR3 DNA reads TGTGCCAGCAGTTTATCCTACACTGAAGCTTTCTTT.

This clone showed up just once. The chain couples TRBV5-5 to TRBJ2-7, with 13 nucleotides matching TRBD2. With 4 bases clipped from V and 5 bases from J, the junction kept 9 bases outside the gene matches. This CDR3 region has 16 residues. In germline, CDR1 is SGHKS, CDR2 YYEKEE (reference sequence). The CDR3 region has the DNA TGTGCCAGCAGCCCTGCGGGACTAGCGGGAAACCACGAGCAGTACTTC. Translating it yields CASSPAGLAGNHEQYF.

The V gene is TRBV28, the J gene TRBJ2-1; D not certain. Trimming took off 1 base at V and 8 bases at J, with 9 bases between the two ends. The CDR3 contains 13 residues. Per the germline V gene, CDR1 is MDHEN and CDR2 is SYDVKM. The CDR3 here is CASSLFQLDEQFF. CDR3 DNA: TGTGCCAGCAGTTTATTTCAGCTAGATGAGCAGTTCTTC.

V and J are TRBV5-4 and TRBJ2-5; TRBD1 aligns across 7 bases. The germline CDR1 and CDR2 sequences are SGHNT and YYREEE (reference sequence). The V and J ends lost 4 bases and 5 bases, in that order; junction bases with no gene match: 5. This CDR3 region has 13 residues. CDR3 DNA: TGTGCCAGCAGCCGCGAGGGGGCCGAGACCCAGTACTTC. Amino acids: CASSREGAETQYF.

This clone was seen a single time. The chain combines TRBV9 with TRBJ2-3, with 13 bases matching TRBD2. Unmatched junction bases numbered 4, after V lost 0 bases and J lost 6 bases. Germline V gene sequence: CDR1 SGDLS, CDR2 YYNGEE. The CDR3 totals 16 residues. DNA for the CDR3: TGTGCCAGCAGCGTAGACGGACTAGCGGGAGTGGATACGCAGTATTTT. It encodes CASSVDGLAGVDTQYF.

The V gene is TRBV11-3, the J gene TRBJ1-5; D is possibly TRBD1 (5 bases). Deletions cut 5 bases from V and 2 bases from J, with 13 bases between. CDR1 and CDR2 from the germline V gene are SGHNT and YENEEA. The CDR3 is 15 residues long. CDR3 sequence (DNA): TGTGCCAGCAGCCCACGGGGGGGTGGCAATCAGCCCCAGCATTTT. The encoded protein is CASSPRGGGNQPQHF.

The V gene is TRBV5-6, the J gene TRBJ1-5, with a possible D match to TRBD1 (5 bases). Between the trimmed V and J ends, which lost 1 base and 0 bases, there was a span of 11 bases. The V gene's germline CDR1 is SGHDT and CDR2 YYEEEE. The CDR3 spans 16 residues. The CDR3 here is CASSLLGPGSNQPQHF. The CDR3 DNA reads TGTGCCAGCAGCTTGTTGGGGCCCGGTAGCAATCAGCCCCAGCATTTT.

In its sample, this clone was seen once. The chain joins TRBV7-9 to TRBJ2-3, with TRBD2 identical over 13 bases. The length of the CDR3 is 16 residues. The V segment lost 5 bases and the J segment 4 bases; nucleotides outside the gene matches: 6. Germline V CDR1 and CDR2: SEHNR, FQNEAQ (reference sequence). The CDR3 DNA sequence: TGTGCCAGCAGCCGAGGACTAGCGGGGGTCTCAGATACGCAGTATTTT. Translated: CASSRGLAGVSDTQYF.

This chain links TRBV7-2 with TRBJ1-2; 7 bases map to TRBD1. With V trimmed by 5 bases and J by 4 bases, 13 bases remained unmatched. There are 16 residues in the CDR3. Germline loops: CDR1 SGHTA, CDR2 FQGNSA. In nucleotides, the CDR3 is TGTGCCAGCAGCCTAGAAAGGAGGGACAGATCCTATGGCTACACCTTC. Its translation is CASSLERRDRSYGYTF.

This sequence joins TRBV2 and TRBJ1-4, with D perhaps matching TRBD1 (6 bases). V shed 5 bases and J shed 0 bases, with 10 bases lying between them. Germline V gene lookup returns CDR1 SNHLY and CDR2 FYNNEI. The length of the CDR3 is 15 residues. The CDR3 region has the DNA TGTGCCAGCAGTCCTCGGACAGCAACTAATGAAAAACTGTTTTTT. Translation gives CASSPRTATNEKLFF.

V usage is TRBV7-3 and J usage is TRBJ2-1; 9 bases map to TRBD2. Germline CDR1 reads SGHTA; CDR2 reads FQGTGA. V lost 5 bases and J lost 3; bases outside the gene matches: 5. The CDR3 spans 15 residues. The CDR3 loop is CASSPRTSDYNEQFF. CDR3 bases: TGTGCCAGCAGCCCGAGGACTAGCGACTACAATGAGCAGTTCTTC.